The next 8 T cell receptor beta chains were all read from a single sample in a study of cytomegalovirus exposure and HLA in healthy donors (dated 2017 in TCRdb). Library preparation employed the immunoSEQ multiplex PCR assay. For the multiplex PCR, a mixture combining 60 forward primers for TCR Vbeta segments and 13 reverse primers for TCR Jbeta segments was used. TCRdb carries this immuneACCESS record with in-frame sequences only. Its versions omit some clonotypes, under half of them owing to an unresolved V gene in the studies checked, with the rest unexplained. Here the sample has about 160,000 clones; around 69% occur a single time. The top ten constitute approximately 1.3% of the sample. The sample taken for sequencing was PBMCs. These TCRs come from a man in his sixties in good health and CMV-seronegative.

This chain connects TRBV6-1 to TRBJ1-5, with no clear D. CDR1 is MNHNS, CDR2 SASEGT, per germline. With 7 bases removed from V and 0 bases from J, the gap between germline ends came to 7 bases. CDR3 length: 13 amino acids. CDR3 sequence: CASNTDSNQPQHF. The CDR3 DNA sequence: TGTGCCAGCAACACAGATAGCAATCAGCCCCAGCATTTT.

This clone was seen a few times. This CDR3 reads CASSLAARGSGRGETQYF. Written as DNA, the CDR3 is TGTGCCAGCAGCTTAGCTGCCCGCGGTAGCGGGAGGGGAGAGACCCAGTACTTC. V and J are TRBV7-2 and TRBJ2-5, with TRBD2 matching 11 bases. Germline CDR1 SGHTA, CDR2 FQGNSA. J lost 4 bases, V lost 0 bases, and 10 bases had no gene match. The CDR3 is 18 residues long.

This chain connects TRBV30 to TRBJ1-2, with D perhaps TRBD1 (5 bases). CDR1 GTSNPN and CDR2 SVGIG come from the germline V gene (reference sequence). Trimming pared 8 bases from V and 4 bases from J, leaving 17 bases between. The CDR3 extends over 13 amino acids. Here the CDR3 reads CARQKGTGYGYTF. The DNA for the CDR3 is TGTGCCCGACAGAAGGGAACGGGCTATGGCTACACCTTC.

This clone showed up just a few times. At the DNA level, this CDR3 is encoded by other sequences in the same sample as well. The V call is TRBV5-1, the J call TRBJ2-5; D is unresolved. Germline V gives CDR1 SGHRS, CDR2 YFSETQ. V shed 2 bases and J shed 1 base, with 9 bases lying between them. The CDR3 runs 14 residues. As DNA, the CDR3 is TGCGCCAGCAGCTTATGGCAGGCCCAAGAGACCCAGTACTTC. This encodes CASSLWQAQETQYF. The variable domain in full, with the rest retrieved from reference TRBV5-1 and TRBJ2-5, is KAGVTQTPRYLIKTRGQQVTLSCSPISGHRSVSWYQQTPGQGLQFLFEYFSETQRNKGNFPGRFSGRQFSNSRSEMNVSTLELGDSALYLCASSLWQAQETQYFGPGTRLLVL.

This clone has only a few counts. The chain uses TRBV19 and TRBJ2-4; D is unresolved. V was cut by 4 bases and J by 0 bases, with 13 bases left in between. Germline lookup yields CDR1 LNHDA and CDR2 SQIVND (reference sequence). This CDR3 is 16 amino acids long. The CDR3 bases are TGTGCCAGTAGTACCGAGCGATCACTAGCCAAAAACATTCAGTACTTC. This sequence encodes CASSTERSLAKNIQYF.

The V and J genes are TRBV2 and TRBJ2-7; 7 bases fit TRBD2. The V gene end was trimmed by 8 bases and the J gene end by 9 bases; junction bases not matched to a gene: 16. Germline V CDR1 and CDR2: SNHLY, FYNNEI. The length of the CDR3 is 14 residues. CDR3 residues: CASRTSELSSPQYF. The DNA of the CDR3 is TGTGCCAGCCGCACTAGCGAGCTATCTTCTCCGCAGTACTTC.

This sequence joins TRBV7-3 and TRBJ2-1; D uncertain. The V gene lost 5 bases and the J gene lost 5 bases, with 10 bases spanning the gap. CDR1 is SGHTA and CDR2 is FQGTGA in the germline V gene. This CDR3 is built from 13 residues. CDR3 loop: CASSAGSHNEQFF. In nucleotides, the CDR3 is TGTGCCAGCAGCGCCGGGTCCCACAATGAGCAGTTCTTC.

This rearrangement joins TRBV7-3 to TRBJ2-1; possibly TRBD2 for D (6 bases). V lost 4 bases and J lost 0, with 10 bases in between. Germline values: CDR1 SGHTA, CDR2 FQGTGA. This CDR3 has 15 amino acids. The CDR3 loop reads CASSSSGVSYNEQFF. The CDR3 coding sequence is TGTGCCAGCAGCTCTTCGGGGGTCTCCTACAATGAGCAGTTCTTC.